The 16 T cell receptor beta chains below were found in one sample sequenced in a study of memory CD4+ T cells and cytomegalovirus serostatus. The sort gate was single viable CD3+CD4+CD8-CD45RO+ cells for memory CD4+ T cells. TCRdb keeps only in-frame clones here, not all; method: immunoSEQ multiplex PCR. Seen here are just under 65,000 clones, 60% to 80% observed once, and the top ten hold 0.88%. The sample taken for sequencing was memory CD4+ T cells from blood. These receptors were taken from an adult in good health and CMV-seronegative.

J is TRBJ2-3 and V is TRBV19, with D unresolved. The CDR3 spans 13 residues. Per germline, CDR1 LNHDA and CDR2 SQIVND (reference sequence). V was clipped by 7 bases and J by 5 bases, with 13 bases between them. DNA of the CDR3: TGTGCCAGTATATCCCTAGGCGGAGATACGCAGTATTTT. Translating it yields CASISLGGDTQYF.

A single count supports this clone. The chain carries TRBV9 and TRBJ1-4, with TRBD1 matching 7 bases. CDR3 size: 14 residues. From germline, CDR1 is SGDLS and CDR2 YYNGEE. V trimming: 0 bases; J trimming: 8 bases; junction bases outside the gene matches: 4. CDR3 coding DNA: TGTGCCAGCAGCGTAGGAGGGGGCGGGGAAAAACTGTTTTTT. Protein: CASSVGGGGEKLFF.

The rearrangement joins TRBV7-8 to TRBJ1-5; 7 bases are shared with TRBD1. Germline loops: CDR1 SGHVS, CDR2 FQNEAQ. The trim removed 2 bases at V and 2 bases at J, leaving 6 bases unmatched. This CDR3 has 16 amino acids. The CDR3 loop is CASSLQGGGGNQPQHF. The CDR3 DNA reads as TGTGCCAGCAGCTTACAGGGGGGTGGGGGCAATCAGCCCCAGCATTTT.

V is TRBV6-1 and J is TRBJ1-2; D is ambiguous. The CDR3 totals 10 residues. Trimming left V 2 bases short and J 8 bases short, with 3 bases between. The germline V gene has CDR1 MNHNS and CDR2 SASEGT. The chain's CDR3 is CASSELGYTF. CDR3 sequence (DNA): TGTGCCAGCAGTGAATTAGGCTACACCTTC.

The chain joins TRBV30 to TRBJ1-4, with TRBD1 as a possible D gene (6 bases). Trimming cost V 3 bases and J 7 bases, with 9 bases left between them. The CDR3 extends over 12 amino acids. CDR1 is GTSNPN, CDR2 SVGIG, per germline (reference sequence). The CDR3 DNA sequence: TGTGCCTGGAGACAGGGTTTTGAAAAACTGTTTTTT. It specifies CAWRQGFEKLFF. Together with reference TRBV30 and TRBJ1-4, the CDR3 gives the full variable domain: SQTIHQWPATLVQPVGSPLSLECTVEGTSNPNLYWYRQAAGRGLQLLFYSVGIGQISSEVPQNLSASRPQDRQFILSSKKLLLSDSGFYLCAWRQGFEKLFFGSGTQLSVL.

This chain links TRBV14 with TRBJ2-7; 14 bases agree with TRBD2. Germline assignment: CDR1 SGHDN and CDR2 FVKESK. The CDR3 runs to 17 residues. The junction had 11 bases not matched to a gene; V was cut back by 5 bases and J by 5 bases. CDR3 residues: CASSTGLAGVLTHEQYF. For the CDR3, the DNA is TGTGCCAGCAGCACGGGACTAGCGGGAGTACTTACCCACGAGCAGTACTTC.

A few counts support this clone. The V call is TRBV19, the J call TRBJ1-2; D is ambiguous. The germline gives CDR1 LNHDA, CDR2 SQIVND (reference sequence). Between the trimmed V and J ends, which lost 4 bases and 5 bases, there was a span of 11 bases. The CDR3 loop spans 13 amino acids. CDR3: CASSTLDTYGYTF. The CDR3 DNA sequence: TGTGCCAGTAGTACACTTGACACGTATGGCTACACCTTC.

The chain is built from TRBV28 and TRBJ1-4, with TRBD1 identical over 8 bases. The V segment lost 3 bases and the J segment 7 bases; nucleotides outside the gene matches: 7. Germline CDR1 MDHEN, CDR2 SYDVKM. This CDR3 is built from 15 residues. The CDR3 DNA follows: TGTGCCAGCAGTTTTCCTACAGGGGGGGGTGAAAAACTGTTTTTT. This encodes CASSFPTGGGEKLFF.

This sequence joins TRBV11-2 and TRBJ2-1, with unresolved D. The CDR3 runs 11 residues. Trimming removed 6 bases from V and 9 bases from J, with 9 bases in between. Germline values: CDR1 SGHAT, CDR2 FQNNGV. The CDR3 here is CASRHEFEQFF. Written as DNA, the CDR3 is TGTGCCAGCAGGCACGAATTTGAGCAGTTCTTC.

J is TRBJ2-5 and V is TRBV5-6, with D possibly TRBD1 on 8 matching bases. The CDR3 has 15 residues. CDR1 and CDR2 from the germline V gene are SGHDT and YYEEEE. The germline V and J ends were trimmed by 4 bases and 0 bases, with 13 bases remaining between them. The CDR3 region is CASSSGTGNQETQYF. As DNA, the CDR3 is TGTGCCAGCAGCAGCGGGACAGGCAACCAAGAGACCCAGTACTTC.

The gene calls are TRBV28 and TRBJ2-5, with a weak D call TRBD2 (5 bases). Germline V gives CDR1 MDHEN, CDR2 SYDVKM. The V gene lost 6 bases and the J gene lost 5 bases, with 7 bases spanning the gap. This CDR3 contains 11 residues. The CDR3 sequence: CASRTGETQYF. The CDR3 DNA reads TGTGCCAGCAGAACGGGGGAGACCCAGTACTTC.

This clone has more than one count but fewer than ten. The chain couples TRBV6-4 to TRBJ2-5; D not resolved. The CDR3 spans 13 residues. V lost 3 bases and J lost 2, with 7 bases in between. CDR1 MRHNA and CDR2 SNTAGT come from the germline V gene. CDR3 in amino acids: CASSEQAQETQYF. The CDR3 DNA sequence: TGTGCCAGCAGTGAACAAGCGCAAGAGACCCAGTACTTC.

This rearrangement joins TRBV28 to TRBJ2-1; 7 bases match TRBD2. This CDR3 region has 15 residues. Germline V gene sequence: CDR1 MDHEN, CDR2 SYDVKM. The V and J ends lost 5 bases and 4 bases, in that order; junction bases with no gene match: 8. The DNA for the CDR3 is TGTGCCAGCAGTCTAGAGCGGGGAGTATACAATGAGCAGTTCTTC. Its protein product is CASSLERGVYNEQFF. Filled out from reference TRBV28 and TRBJ2-1, the complete variable domain reads DVKVTQSSRYLVKRTGEKVFLECVQDMDHENMFWYRQDPGLGLRLIYFSYDVKMKEKGDIPEGYSVSREKKERFSLILESASTNQTSMYLCASSLERGVYNEQFFGPGTRLTVL.

This chain uses TRBV5-4 with TRBJ1-1, with 10 bases fitting TRBD1. With 4 bases clipped from V and 4 bases from J, the junction kept 10 bases outside the gene matches. CDR1 is SGHNT and CDR2 is YYREEE in the germline V gene (reference sequence). This CDR3 comprises 16 residues. As DNA, the CDR3 is TGTGCCAGCAGCCGGGGACAGGGGCCTGGTAGCACTGAAGCTTTCTTT. Its translation is CASSRGQGPGSTEAFF.

The chain joins TRBV18 to TRBJ2-5; D possibly matches TRBD1 or TRBD2 (5 bases each). Trimming cost V 1 base and J 4 bases, with 10 bases left between them. CDR3 length equals 14 residues. CDR1 and CDR2 from the germline V gene are KGHSH and LQKENI. The CDR3 bases are TGTGCCAGCTCACCACGGGGGAGAGGAGAGACCCAGTACTTC. Translating gives CASSPRGRGETQYF.

The chain employs TRBV27 and TRBJ2-5, with a tentative D call TRBD2 (6 bases). The length of the CDR3 is 13 residues. Trimming removed 5 bases at V and 2 bases at J, with 9 bases between. The germline gives CDR1 MNHEY, CDR2 SMNVEV (reference sequence). CDR3 DNA sequence: TGTGCCAGCAGTACCCGGGGGCAAGAGACCCAGTACTTC. It encodes CASSTRGQETQYF.